The rows below give T cell receptor beta chains drawn from one sample of a study of blood T cell repertoires in COVID-19. Generated by immunoSEQ multiplex PCR, the TCRdb table keeps only in-frame clones and is missing some. The table shows over 75,000 clones, with 80% to 85% occurring only once. Sequenced input: peripheral blood. The receptor set was obtained from a woman older than 75 with active or convalescent COVID-19. Each CDR3 is given with its conserved first and last residue. A D gene is named only where the DNA matches it firmly. Size tells how often a clone was seen (once, few, many) or the class of an expanded clone, and some rows leave it out.

clone_size: .
j_call: TRBJ1-2
v_call: TRBV11-3
d_call: TRBD1
cdr3_aa: CASSSGTGGYGYTF
cdr3_nt: TGTGCCAGCAGCTCGGGGACAGGGGGCTATGGCTACACCTTC

clone_size: .
j_call: TRBJ2-7
v_call: TRBV30
d_call: TRBD2
cdr3_aa: CAWSRGLAGEPYEQYF
cdr3_nt: TGTGCCTGGAGTCGAGGACTAGCGGGAGAGCCCTACGAGCAGTACTTC

clone_size: .
j_call: TRBJ1-2
v_call: TRBV9
d_call: TRBD1
cdr3_aa: CASSAQTGANYGYTF
cdr3_nt: TGTGCCAGCAGCGCCCAGACAGGGGCTAACTATGGCTACACCTTC

clone_size: .
j_call: TRBJ2-7
v_call: TRBV5-4
d_call: TRBD1
cdr3_aa: CASSKGTVQVYEQYF
cdr3_nt: TGTGCCAGCAGCAAGGGGACAGTTCAAGTCTACGAGCAGTACTTC

clone_size: .
j_call: TRBJ2-3
v_call: TRBV7-9
d_call: TRBD2
cdr3_aa: CASSWGGDTDTQYF
cdr3_nt: TGTGCCAGCAGCTGGGGGGGGGACACAGATACGCAGTATTTT

clone_size: .
j_call: TRBJ2-1
v_call: TRBV20-1
d_call: .
cdr3_aa: CSAEPDREQFF
cdr3_nt: TGCAGTGCTGAACCCGACAGGGAGCAGTTCTTC

clone_size: .
j_call: TRBJ2-3
v_call: TRBV27
d_call: TRBD2
cdr3_aa: CASKPGLATDTQYF
cdr3_nt: TGTGCCAGCAAACCGGGACTAGCGACAGATACGCAGTATTTT

clone_size: .
j_call: TRBJ2-5
v_call: TRBV5-1
d_call: .
cdr3_aa: CASSLAIYRETQYF
cdr3_nt: TGCGCCAGCAGCTTGGCCATCTATCGGGAGACCCAGTACTTC

clone_size: .
j_call: TRBJ1-5
v_call: TRBV25-1
d_call: .
cdr3_aa: CASSDGHLNQPQHF
cdr3_nt: TGTGCCAGCAGTGATGGGCACTTAAATCAGCCCCAGCATTTT

clone_size: .
j_call: TRBJ1-1
v_call: TRBV6-2/TRBV6-3
d_call: .
cdr3_aa: CASSPPFTEAFF
cdr3_nt: TGTGCCAGCAGTCCCCCTTTCACTGAAGCTTTCTTT

clone_size: .
j_call: TRBJ1-6
v_call: TRBV9
d_call: .
cdr3_aa: CASSVTSGGAGSPLHF
cdr3_nt: TGTGCCAGCAGCGTAACGTCGGGAGGGGCTGGCTCACCCCTCCACTTT

clone_size: .
j_call: TRBJ1-2
v_call: TRBV5-1
d_call: .
cdr3_aa: CASRQDPRGGVDGYTF
cdr3_nt: TGCGCCAGCAGACAGGACCCTAGGGGGGGAGTTGATGGCTACACCTTC

clone_size: once
j_call: TRBJ1-2
v_call: TRBV12-3/TRBV12-4
d_call: TRBD1
cdr3_aa: CASSSGQGSYTF
cdr3_nt: TGTGCCAGCAGTTCCGGACAGGGTAGCTACACCTTC

clone_size: .
j_call: TRBJ2-1
v_call: TRBV24-1
d_call: TRBD2
cdr3_aa: CATSEAAGGDEQFF
cdr3_nt: TGTGCCACCAGTGAAGCAGCGGGAGGAGATGAGCAGTTCTTC

clone_size: .
j_call: TRBJ2-3
v_call: TRBV15
d_call: TRBD1
cdr3_aa: CATSRDSAGGGTDTQYF
cdr3_nt: TGTGCCACCAGCAGAGATTCGGCAGGGGGAGGCACAGATACGCAGTATTTT

clone_size: .
j_call: TRBJ2-7
v_call: TRBV6-5
d_call: TRBD1
cdr3_aa: CASRITGGVDEQYF
cdr3_nt: TGTGCCAGCAGGATTACAGGGGGCGTCGACGAGCAGTACTTC

clone_size: .
j_call: TRBJ2-3
v_call: TRBV10-2
d_call: TRBD2
cdr3_aa: CASSEASGGASDTQYF
cdr3_nt: TGCGCCAGCAGTGAGGCTAGCGGGGGGGCAAGCGATACGCAGTATTTT

clone_size: .
j_call: TRBJ2-1
v_call: TRBV5-4
d_call: .
cdr3_aa: CASSWSSYNEQFF
cdr3_nt: TGTGCCAGCAGCTGGAGCTCCTACAATGAGCAGTTCTTC

clone_size: .
j_call: TRBJ2-1
v_call: TRBV5-6
d_call: TRBD1
cdr3_aa: CASSLVRGQGSYNEQFF
cdr3_nt: TGTGCCAGCAGCTTGGTACGGGGACAGGGTTCCTACAATGAGCAGTTCTTC

clone_size: .
j_call: TRBJ2-2
v_call: TRBV3-1/TRBV3-2
d_call: .
cdr3_aa: CASSQGGTNTGELFF
cdr3_nt: TGTGCCAGCAGCCAGGGGGGAACGAACACCGGGGAGCTGTTTTTT

clone_size: .
j_call: TRBJ1-5
v_call: TRBV6-1
d_call: .
cdr3_aa: CASSEARTPGPQHF
cdr3_nt: TGTGCCAGCAGTGAAGCGCGGACTCCAGGGCCCCAGCATTTT

clone_size: .
j_call: TRBJ1-2
v_call: TRBV15
d_call: .
cdr3_aa: CATSRPGQWARPNYGYTF
cdr3_nt: TGTGCCACCAGCAGGCCTGGTCAGTGGGCCAGACCTAACTATGGCTACACCTTC

clone_size: .
j_call: TRBJ2-1
v_call: TRBV4-3
d_call: .
cdr3_aa: CASSQLVMGGGLSEQFF
cdr3_nt: TGCGCCAGCAGCCAACTCGTCATGGGGGGGGGCTTGAGTGAGCAGTTCTTC

clone_size: once
j_call: TRBJ2-7
v_call: TRBV7-2
d_call: TRBD2
cdr3_aa: CASSPSGNSYEQYF
cdr3_nt: TGTGCCAGCAGCCCTAGCGGGAACTCCTACGAGCAGTACTTC

clone_size: .
j_call: TRBJ1-2
v_call: TRBV6-2/TRBV6-3
d_call: TRBD1
cdr3_aa: CASSTRTGGSYGYTF
cdr3_nt: TGTGCCAGCAGTACCCGGACAGGGGGCAGCTATGGCTACACCTTC

clone_size: .
j_call: TRBJ2-7
v_call: TRBV20-1
d_call: .
cdr3_aa: CSASPQAYEQYF
cdr3_nt: TGCAGTGCTAGTCCACAGGCCTACGAGCAGTACTTC

clone_size: .
j_call: TRBJ1-1
v_call: TRBV7-3
d_call: .
cdr3_aa: CASSADRDTEAFF
cdr3_nt: TGTGCCAGCAGCGCGGACAGAGACACTGAAGCTTTCTTT

clone_size: .
j_call: TRBJ2-1
v_call: TRBV7-2
d_call: TRBD2
cdr3_aa: CASSRSLAGSGAYNEQFF
cdr3_nt: TGTGCCAGCAGTCGAAGCCTGGCGGGTAGCGGGGCTTACAATGAGCAGTTCTTC

clone_size: .
j_call: TRBJ1-1
v_call: TRBV6-1
d_call: TRBD1
cdr3_aa: CASSELTGAARIEAFF
cdr3_nt: TGTGCCAGCAGTGAATTGACAGGGGCCGCTCGGATTGAAGCTTTCTTT

clone_size: .
j_call: TRBJ2-5
v_call: TRBV4-1
d_call: TRBD2
cdr3_aa: CASSQSGRAETQYF
cdr3_nt: TGCGCCAGCAGCCAAAGCGGGAGGGCAGAGACCCAGTACTTC

clone_size: .
j_call: TRBJ2-3
v_call: TRBV7-9
d_call: .
cdr3_aa: CASSPPGLTDTQYF
cdr3_nt: TGTGCCAGCAGCCCACCGGGACTCACAGATACGCAGTATTTT

clone_size: .
j_call: TRBJ1-6
v_call: TRBV5-1
d_call: TRBD1
cdr3_aa: CASSLNTGVKSPLHF
cdr3_nt: TGCGCCAGCAGCTTGAATACAGGGGTTAAGTCACCCCTCCACTTT

clone_size: .
j_call: TRBJ1-6
v_call: TRBV27
d_call: .
cdr3_aa: CASSPASSYNSPLHF
cdr3_nt: TGTGCCAGCAGCCCCGCGAGCTCCTATAATTCACCCCTCCACTTT

clone_size: .
j_call: TRBJ2-7
v_call: TRBV19
d_call: TRBD2
cdr3_aa: CASSNQREDYEQYF
cdr3_nt: TGTGCCAGTAGTAACCAGCGGGAGGACTACGAGCAGTACTTC

clone_size: .
j_call: TRBJ1-1
v_call: TRBV2
d_call: .
cdr3_aa: CASRVEGGRSEAFF
cdr3_nt: TGTGCCAGCAGGGTAGAGGGGGGGAGGTCTGAAGCTTTCTTT

clone_size: once
j_call: TRBJ1-2
v_call: TRBV24-1
d_call: .
cdr3_aa: CATSDANRAMGGYTF
cdr3_nt: TGTGCCACCAGTGATGCTAACAGGGCGATGGGTGGCTACACCTTC

clone_size: .
j_call: TRBJ1-1
v_call: TRBV28
d_call: .
cdr3_aa: CASSLCEGGENTEAFF
cdr3_nt: TGTGCCAGCAGTTTATGCGAGGGGGGGGAGAACACTGAAGCTTTCTTT

clone_size: .
j_call: TRBJ2-2
v_call: TRBV28
d_call: TRBD1
cdr3_aa: CASSHRGRGTGELFF
cdr3_nt: TGTGCCAGCAGCCACAGGGGGCGAGGGACCGGGGAGCTGTTTTTT

clone_size: .
j_call: TRBJ1-1
v_call: TRBV9
d_call: .
cdr3_aa: CASSSRDKNTEAFF
cdr3_nt: TGTGCCAGCAGCTCACGGGACAAGAACACTGAAGCTTTCTTT

clone_size: .
j_call: TRBJ2-5
v_call: TRBV7-3
d_call: .
cdr3_aa: CASSLRPRETQYF
cdr3_nt: TGTGCCAGCAGCTTGCGCCCCAGGGAGACCCAGTACTTC

clone_size: .
j_call: TRBJ1-2
v_call: TRBV7-2
d_call: .
cdr3_aa: CASSLSNSLYGYTF
cdr3_nt: TGTGCCAGCAGCTTATCGAACAGTCTCTATGGCTACACCTTC

clone_size: .
j_call: TRBJ1-1
v_call: TRBV28
d_call: .
cdr3_aa: CASSFNRNTEAFF
cdr3_nt: TGTGCCAGCAGTTTTAACAGGAACACTGAAGCTTTCTTT

clone_size: once
j_call: TRBJ2-7
v_call: TRBV7-2
d_call: TRBD2
cdr3_aa: CASSLMIWGGEQYF
cdr3_nt: TGTGCCAGCAGCTTAATGATTTGGGGGGGCGAGCAGTACTTC

clone_size: .
j_call: TRBJ2-1
v_call: TRBV3-1/TRBV3-2
d_call: TRBD2
cdr3_aa: CASSQYQRGPYNEQFF
cdr3_nt: TGTGCCAGCAGCCAATATCAGCGGGGGCCCTACAATGAGCAGTTCTTC

clone_size: .
j_call: TRBJ2-1
v_call: TRBV28
d_call: TRBD2
cdr3_aa: CATRTSGTYNEQFF
cdr3_nt: TGTGCCACCCGGACTAGCGGGACCTACAATGAGCAGTTCTTC

clone_size: .
j_call: TRBJ2-7
v_call: TRBV3-1/TRBV3-2
d_call: TRBD2
cdr3_aa: CASRGTSGRVVHEQYF
cdr3_nt: TGTGCCAGCAGAGGGACTAGCGGGAGAGTCGTCCACGAGCAGTACTTC

clone_size: .
j_call: TRBJ2-7
v_call: TRBV25-1
d_call: .
cdr3_aa: CASSVMGRVGEQYF
cdr3_nt: TGTGCCAGCAGTGTAATGGGCAGGGTGGGCGAGCAGTACTTC